The present T cell receptor beta chain was sequenced within a study of blood T cell repertoires in COVID-19. Study as a whole: Donors in the United States, Italy and Spain gave samples during acute or convalescent COVID-19. Sample material is recorded as cDNA or gDNA derived from T cells, B-cell-depleted T cells, or PBMCs.

This clone was found a few times. Authors' data handling: Researchers report that nucleated cell counts were estimated from reference gene primer amplification. The repertoire was sequenced with immunoSEQ multiplex PCR; TCRdb's copy has only in-frame clones and lacks some. D and trimming come from the DNA, and the V and J calls and clone size come from that table. The sample yields some 250,000 clones, more than 75% seen once. The CDR3 length is 16 residues. CDR1 and CDR2 (germline): SGHRS, YFSETQ. V dropped 4 bases and J dropped 2 bases, with 18 bases sitting between them. The TCR comes from a woman younger than 45 who had recovered from COVID-19. Material: peripheral blood. This chain joins TRBV5-1 and TRBJ2-5; no clear D. For the CDR3, the DNA is TGCGCCAGCAGCGATGGATCCAACCAAGCGCAAGAGACCCAGTACTTC. Residues: CASSDGSNQAQETQYF.